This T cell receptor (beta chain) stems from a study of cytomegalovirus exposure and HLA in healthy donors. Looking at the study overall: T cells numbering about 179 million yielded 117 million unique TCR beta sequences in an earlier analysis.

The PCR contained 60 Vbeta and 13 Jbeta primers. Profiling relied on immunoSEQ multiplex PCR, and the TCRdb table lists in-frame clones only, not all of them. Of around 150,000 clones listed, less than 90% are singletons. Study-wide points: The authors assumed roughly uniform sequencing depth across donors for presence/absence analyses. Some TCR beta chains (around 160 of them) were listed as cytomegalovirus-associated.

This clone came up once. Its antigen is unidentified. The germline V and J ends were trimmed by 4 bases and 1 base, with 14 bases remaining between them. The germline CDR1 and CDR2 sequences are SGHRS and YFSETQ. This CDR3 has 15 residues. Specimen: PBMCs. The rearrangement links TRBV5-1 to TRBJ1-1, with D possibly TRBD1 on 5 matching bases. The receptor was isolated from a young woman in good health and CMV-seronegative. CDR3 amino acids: CASSPNPDKNTEAFF. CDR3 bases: TGCGCCAGCAGCCCTAATCCGGACAAGAACACTGAAGCTTTCTTT.